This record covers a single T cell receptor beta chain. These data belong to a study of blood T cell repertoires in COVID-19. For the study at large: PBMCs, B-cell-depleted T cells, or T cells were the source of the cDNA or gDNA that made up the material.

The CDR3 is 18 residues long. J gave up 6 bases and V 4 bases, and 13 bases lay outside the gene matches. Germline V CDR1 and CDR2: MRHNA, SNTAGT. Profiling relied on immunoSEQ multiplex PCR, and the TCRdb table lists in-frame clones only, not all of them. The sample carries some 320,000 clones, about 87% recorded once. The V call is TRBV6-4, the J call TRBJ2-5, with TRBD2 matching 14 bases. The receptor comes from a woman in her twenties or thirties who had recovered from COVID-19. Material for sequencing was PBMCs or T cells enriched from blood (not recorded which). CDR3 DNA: TGTGCCAGCAGTGTCGGACTAGCGGGGGGCCCCCTCACTAAGACCCAGTACTTC. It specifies CASSVGLAGGPLTKTQYF.